The rows below give T cell receptor beta chains drawn from one sample of a study of blood T cell repertoires in COVID-19. The table came from immunoSEQ multiplex PCR; TCRdb's copy has only in-frame clones and leaves some out. The sample includes about 410,000 clones, about nine tenths seen only once; the top ten take under 0.7%. The sequenced material came from PBMCs or T cells enriched from blood (not recorded which). The source is a man aged 18 to 35 who had recovered from COVID-19. Each CDR3 is given with its conserved first and last residue. D genes are given only for firm matches.

v_call	j_call	d_call	cdr3_aa	cdr3_nt
TRBV19	TRBJ2-1	TRBD2	CASRAGWGYEQFF	TGTGCCAGTAGAGCGGGGTGGGGCTATGAGCAGTTCTTC
TRBV7-2	TRBJ1-2	-	CASSPRGRGISGYTF	TGTGCCAGCAGCCCCCGAGGCAGGGGAATAAGCGGCTACACCTTC
TRBV5-5	TRBJ1-1	-	CASGIGMGLMNTEAFF	TGTGCCAGCGGCATAGGGATGGGGCTGATGAACACTGAAGCTTTCTTT
TRBV4-1	TRBJ1-2	-	CASSQDQAVYGYTF	TGCGCCAGCAGCCAAGACCAGGCAGTCTATGGCTACACCTTC
TRBV4-1	TRBJ1-3	-	CASSQEVGQGTGNTIYF	TGCGCCAGCAGCCAGGAGGTAGGGCAGGGGACTGGAAACACCATATATTTT
TRBV19	TRBJ1-2	TRBD1	CASSGPGQGHYGYTF	TGTGCCAGTAGTGGACCGGGACAGGGACACTATGGCTACACCTTC
TRBV11-1	TRBJ2-5	-	CASSLATHRVQETQYF	TGTGCCAGCAGCTTAGCTACCCACAGGGTCCAAGAGACCCAGTACTTC
TRBV28	TRBJ1-4	-	CASSTVYTGTGLFF	TGTGCCAGCAGCACCGTATATACAGGGACCGGACTGTTTTTT
TRBV28	TRBJ2-7	-	CASREQDEQYF	TGTGCCAGCAGAGAACAGGACGAGCAGTACTTC
TRBV24-1	TRBJ2-2	TRBD2	CATSDSGVASGSVGELFF	TGTGCCACCAGTGATTCCGGTGTAGCTAGCGGGAGCGTCGGGGAGCTGTTTTTT
TRBV5-4	TRBJ1-2	-	CASSPQTGAGDGYTF	TGTGCCAGCAGCCCCCAGACAGGCGCGGGAGATGGCTACACCTTC
TRBV3-1/TRBV3-2	TRBJ1-1	TRBD1	CASSQYIRDSEAFF	TGTGCCAGCAGTCAGTATATCCGGGACAGTGAAGCTTTCTTT
TRBV5-1	TRBJ2-2	TRBD2	CASSLRGGSPPGELFF	TGCGCCAGCAGCTTGAGGGGCGGGAGCCCCCCCGGGGAGCTGTTTTTT
TRBV10-3	TRBJ1-1	-	CAISVSGNTEAFF	TGTGCCATCAGTGTATCAGGGAACACTGAAGCTTTCTTT
TRBV29-1	TRBJ2-5	TRBD1	CSVAHGTGQETQYF	TGCAGCGTTGCACATGGGACAGGCCAAGAGACCCAGTACTTC
TRBV5-4	TRBJ1-1	-	CASSVQGGGTEAFF	TGTGCCAGCAGCGTGCAGGGAGGGGGAACTGAAGCTTTCTTT
TRBV5-4	TRBJ2-1	TRBD2	CASSLEAGENNEQFF	TGTGCCAGCAGCTTGGAAGCGGGAGAGAACAATGAGCAGTTCTTC
TRBV29-1	TRBJ2-1	TRBD1	CSVEDRETYNEQFF	TGCAGCGTTGAGGACAGGGAAACTTACAATGAGCAGTTCTTC